The 27 T cell receptor beta chains given below trace back to one sample, sequenced in a study of spatial heterogeneity in lung cancer. MiXCR, applied by TCRdb to the 5' RACE reads, yields one record per CDR3 protein. The sample lists roughly 39,000 distinct CDR3 sequences, around 7.5% occurring once. Indicated time point: sample taken at primary tumor resection. Unsorted tumor, nontumor lung tissue or cryopreserved PBMC supplied the whole RNA. Sample: PBMCs, taken at surgery. These receptors were obtained from a male donor with early-stage non-small cell lung cancer.

This clonotype was observed at least ten times. This chain joins TRBV12-3 or TRBV12-4 and TRBJ2-1; 9 positions match TRBD2. V lost 7 bases, J lost 0 bases, and 13 bases stayed unmatched. This CDR3 comprises 18 residues. The CDR3 loop is CASTPATSGAISYNEQFF. CDR3 bases: TGTGCCAGCACCCCAGCGACTAGCGGTGCGATCTCCTACAATGAGCAGTTCTTC.

The sample holds a few counts of this clonotype. J is TRBJ1-5 and V is TRBV5-8; D call uncertain. The V and J ends lost 0 bases and 6 bases respectively, with 10 bases between them. The germline V gene encodes CDR1 SGHTS and CDR2 YDEGEE. The CDR3 is 14 residues long. CDR3: CASSLEDPSQPQHF. Written as DNA, the CDR3 is TGTGCCAGCAGCTTGGAGGACCCTTCTCAGCCCCAGCATTTT.

This clonotype was counted between two and nine times. The chain combines TRBV7-2 with TRBJ2-3; 10 nucleotides match TRBD2. CDR3 length: 15 amino acids. Germline V CDR1 and CDR2: SGHTA, FQGNSA. V lost 5 bases and J lost 6; bases outside the gene matches: 8. In nucleotides, the CDR3 is TGTGCCAGCAGCCAGCGACTAGCGGGTGGCGATACGCAGTATTTT. Translating it yields CASSQRLAGGDTQYF. Together with reference TRBV7-2 and TRBJ2-3, the CDR3 gives the full variable domain: GAGVSQSPSNKVTEKGKDVELRCDPISGHTALYWYRQSLGQGLEFLIYFQGNSAPDKSGLPSDRFSAERTGGSVSTLTIQRTQQEDSAVYLCASSQRLAGGDTQYFGPGTRLTVL.

This chain links TRBV6-2 or TRBV6-3 with TRBJ1-2; a weak D match, TRBD1 (5 bases). V lost 10 bases and J lost 4, with 16 bases in between. The germline V gene encodes CDR1 MNHEY and CDR2 SVGEGT. This CDR3 is 13 amino acids long. CDR3 region: CATNRQNLYGYTF. In nucleotides, the CDR3 is TGTGCCACCAATCGACAGAACCTCTATGGCTACACCTTC.

Many counts were recorded for this clonotype. This chain joins TRBV7-2 and TRBJ2-1; D is perhaps TRBD2 (7 bases). CDR1 and CDR2 from the germline V gene are SGHTA and FQGNSA. The CDR3 runs 13 residues. Trimming cost V 4 bases and J 9 bases, with 13 bases left between them. CDR3: CASSSTRGAEQFF. The DNA of the CDR3 is TGTGCCAGCAGCTCCACTCGGGGGGCTGAGCAGTTCTTC.

The CDR3 DNA reads as TGTGCCAGCAGCCGGGGACTGGAGTCTGAGCAGTTCTTC. As protein: CASSRGLESEQFF. The J gene is TRBJ2-1, the V gene TRBV7-3; a weak D match, TRBD2 (6 bases). CDR1 is SGHTA, CDR2 FQGTGA, per germline. V was cut by 5 bases and J by 9 bases, with 14 bases left in between. This CDR3 has 13 amino acids.

At least ten counts were recorded for this clonotype. The chain combines TRBV6-6 with TRBJ1-4; 7 nucleotides agree with TRBD1. The CDR3 is 14 residues long. Germline values: CDR1 MNHNY, CDR2 SVGAGI (reference sequence). Trimming at V came to 6 bases and at J to 4 bases, leaving 5 bases not matched to a gene. In DNA, the CDR3 is TGTGCCAGCAGGCGACAGGGCGGTAATGAAAAACTGTTTTTT. Encoded protein: CASRRQGGNEKLFF.

This clonotype was seen a handful of times. The chain combines TRBV12-3 or TRBV12-4 with TRBJ1-2; D remains ambiguous. The CDR3 extends over 14 amino acids. V gave up 3 bases and J gave up 0 bases, with 8 bases separating them. CDR3 loop: CASSLGISNYGYTF. CDR3 nucleotides: TGTGCCAGCAGTTTGGGGATATCTAACTATGGCTACACCTTC.

A note on this clonotype: Just one base apart from a much larger clone, this may be a read error. The chain uses TRBV18 and TRBJ2-3; D call uncertain. The germline CDR1 and CDR2 sequences are KGHSH and LQKENI. This CDR3 is 13 amino acids long. Trimming shortened V by 6 bases and J by 4 bases, and 11 bases separated the two germline ends. The DNA of the CDR3 is TGTGCCAGCTCTCGACCGAGCTCAGATACGCAGTATTTT. Translation gives CASSRPSSDTQYF.

This clonotype was detected ten times or more. This chain uses TRBV7-6 with TRBJ2-3, with TRBD1 matching 8 bases. Losses at the gene ends were 5 bases for V and 0 bases for J; bases not matched to a gene: 4. The CDR3 is 15 amino acids. Germline CDR1 reads SGHVS; CDR2 reads FNYEAQ. The chain's CDR3 is CASSKRTGSTDTQYF. CDR3 DNA: TGTGCCAGCAGCAAGAGGACAGGGAGCACAGATACGCAGTATTTT.

V usage is TRBV20-1 and J usage is TRBJ2-7; D is possibly TRBD1 (6 bases). From germline, CDR1 is DFQATT and CDR2 SNEGSKA (reference sequence). This CDR3 has 17 residues. Trimming pared 1 base from V and 2 bases from J, leaving 21 bases between. CDR3 protein: CSARAQPGQPWPYEQYF. Written as DNA, the CDR3 is TGCAGTGCTAGAGCCCAACCCGGACAGCCCTGGCCCTACGAGCAGTACTTC.

The rearrangement uses TRBV6-1 and TRBJ2-1; 10 bases fit TRBD2. The CDR3 has 14 amino acids. V dropped 4 bases and J dropped 10; count of bases not matched to a gene: 7. Germline CDR1 is MNHNS and CDR2 is SASEGT. The CDR3 sequence: CASSASGRLNEQFF. The CDR3 DNA reads TGTGCCAGCAGTGCTAGCGGGAGACTCAACGAGCAGTTCTTC.

Written as DNA, the CDR3 is TGTGCCAGCAGTTCATCACCAACGACAGGCCCCTACGAGCAGTACTTC. This translates into CASSSSPTTGPYEQYF. V is TRBV12-3 or TRBV12-4 and J is TRBJ2-7; possibly TRBD1 for D (6 bases). V lost 4 bases and J lost 2, with 18 bases in between. The CDR3 has 16 residues.

This clonotype was recorded many times. V usage is TRBV3-1 and J usage is TRBJ1-1, with D possibly being TRBD1 (5 bases). Between the trimmed V and J ends, which lost 6 bases and 6 bases, there was a span of 20 bases. Germline lookup yields CDR1 LGHDT and CDR2 YNNKEL (reference sequence). The CDR3 spans 15 residues. The CDR3 sequence is CASSSEGRSVAEAFF. The CDR3 bases are TGTGCCAGCAGTTCCGAGGGGCGTTCGGTGGCTGAAGCTTTCTTT.

The chain combines TRBV20-1 with TRBJ1-1; the D is unclear. V was trimmed by 7 bases and J by 2 bases, leaving 11 bases between them. This CDR3 is built from 12 residues. From germline, CDR1 is DFQATT and CDR2 SNEGSKA (reference sequence). The CDR3: CSVTRQNTEAFF. The CDR3 nucleotides are TGCAGTGTAACCCGACAAAACACTGAAGCTTTCTTT.

This clonotype showed up many times. The chain has TRBV7-2 and TRBJ2-7; 7 bases align to TRBD1. The CDR3 runs 14 residues. Trimming at V came to 3 bases and at J to 2 bases, leaving 4 bases not matched to a gene. The germline V gene has CDR1 SGHTA and CDR2 FQGNSA. CDR3 loop: CASSLGQCAYEQYV. CDR3 in DNA: TGTGCCAGCAGCTTGGGACAGTGTGCCTACGAGCAGTACGTC.

This clonotype has ten or more counts. The J gene is TRBJ2-1, the V gene TRBV29-1; a weak D match, TRBD2 (5 bases). Looked up from germline, CDR1 is SQVTM and CDR2 is ANQGSEA. This CDR3 has 14 residues. Trimming shortened V by 7 bases and J by 1 base, and 14 bases separated the two germline ends. The CDR3: CSGERGGSYNEQFF. The DNA of the CDR3 is TGCAGCGGCGAACGGGGTGGGTCCTACAATGAGCAGTTCTTC.

Comments on this clonotype: A read error may explain this, as a much larger clone is one base away. This chain joins TRBV7-2 and TRBJ2-1; 8 bases agree with TRBD2. The CDR3 loop spans 14 amino acids. Germline V gives CDR1 SGHTA, CDR2 FQGNSA. CDR3: CASSLAGRAHELFF. The CDR3 nucleotides read TGTGCCAGCAGCTTAGCCGGGAGGGCGCATGAGCTGTTCTTC.

This clonotype occurred many times. The gene calls are TRBV5-1 and TRBJ1-1; D is ambiguous. The CDR3 loop spans 13 amino acids. V lost 1 base and J lost 5, with 9 bases in between. CDR1 and CDR2 (germline): SGHRS, YFSETQ. The CDR3 DNA sequence: TGCGCCAGCAGCTTGAGCCAGGAAACTGAAGCTTTCTTT. Its translation is CASSLSQETEAFF.

This clonotype was seen more than once but under ten times. This chain's CDR3 is CASSPQGAINNEQFF. CDR3 nucleotides: TGTGCCAGCAGTCCACAGGGGGCTATTAACAATGAGCAGTTCTTC. The chain couples TRBV7-6 to TRBJ2-1; 9 nucleotides line up with TRBD1. This CDR3 is 15 amino acids long. The trim removed 6 bases at V and 5 bases at J, leaving 8 bases unmatched. From germline, CDR1 is SGHVS and CDR2 FNYEAQ.

In this sample, this clonotype turned up many times. The chain is built from TRBV20-1 and TRBJ2-7, with a tentative D call TRBD1 (5 bases). The CDR3 extends over 13 amino acids. With 3 bases removed from V and 1 base from J, the gap between germline ends came to 10 bases. Germline V CDR1 and CDR2: DFQATT, SNEGSKA (reference sequence). CDR3 sequence reads: CSASQGSSYEQYV. The DNA of the CDR3 is TGCAGTGCTAGCCAGGGATCTTCCTACGAGCAGTACGTC.

This clonotype was counted at least ten times. This chain connects TRBV27 to TRBJ2-7; 8 positions match TRBD2. Trimming cost V 8 bases and J 2 bases; bases outside gene matches: 11. This CDR3 region has 15 residues. In germline, CDR1 is MNHEY, CDR2 SMNVEV (reference sequence). The CDR3 region is CASAPGRGATYEQYF. The CDR3 DNA follows: TGTGCCAGCGCCCCCGGGCGGGGGGCTACCTACGAGCAGTACTTC.

In this sample, this clonotype turned up a few times. CDR3 residues: CASSGGTSYEQYV. The CDR3 DNA reads as TGTGCCAGCTCAGGGGGAACCTCCTACGAGCAGTACGTC. The genes are TRBV18 and TRBJ2-7, with D perhaps TRBD1 or TRBD2 (5 bases each). CDR3 size: 13 residues. Germline V lookup: CDR1 KGHSH, CDR2 LQKENI. Trimming pared 5 bases from V and 0 bases from J, leaving 8 bases between.

The V gene is TRBV20-1, the J gene TRBJ1-6; the match to TRBD1 covers 8 bases. The germline V gene encodes CDR1 DFQATT and CDR2 SNEGSKA (reference sequence). CDR3 length equals 15 residues. J gave up 9 bases and V 1 base, and 8 bases lay outside the gene matches. CDR3 protein: CSARGTGRASSPLHF. In DNA, the CDR3 is TGCAGTGCTAGAGGGACAGGGCGGGCCAGTTCACCCCTCCACTTT.

In this sample, this clonotype turned up many times. V is TRBV4-1 and J is TRBJ2-5, with TRBD2 identical over 7 bases. V shed 4 bases and J 1 base; nucleotides not matched to a gene: 3. This CDR3 has 14 amino acids. Germline CDR1 and CDR2: MGHRA and YSYEKL. The CDR3 protein is CASSLGTTQETQYF. In DNA form, the CDR3 reads TGCGCCAGCAGCCTCGGGACTACCCAAGAGACCCAGTACTTC.

Note on this clonotype: A much larger clonotype is one base distant, so this may be a read error. This chain joins TRBV5-1 and TRBJ1-1; D unresolved. The CDR3 runs 15 residues. Germline CDR1 and CDR2: SGHRS and YFSETQ. V was shortened by 5 bases and J by 0 bases, with 14 bases between the two germline ends. Here the CDR3 DNA reads TGCGCCAGCAGGGAATTAGGGATAATGAACACTGAAGCTTTCTTT. Translated: CASRELGIMNTEAFF.

This clonotype was observed many times. The gene calls are TRBV29-1 and TRBJ2-4, with D possibly matching TRBD2 (6 bases). Germline assignment: CDR1 SQVTM and CDR2 ANQGSEA. Trimming left V 4 bases short and J 6 bases short, with 10 bases between. CDR3 length: 12 residues. As DNA, the CDR3 is TGCAGCGTTGCGGATAGCGGAAACATTCAGTACTTC. Encoded protein: CSVADSGNIQYF.